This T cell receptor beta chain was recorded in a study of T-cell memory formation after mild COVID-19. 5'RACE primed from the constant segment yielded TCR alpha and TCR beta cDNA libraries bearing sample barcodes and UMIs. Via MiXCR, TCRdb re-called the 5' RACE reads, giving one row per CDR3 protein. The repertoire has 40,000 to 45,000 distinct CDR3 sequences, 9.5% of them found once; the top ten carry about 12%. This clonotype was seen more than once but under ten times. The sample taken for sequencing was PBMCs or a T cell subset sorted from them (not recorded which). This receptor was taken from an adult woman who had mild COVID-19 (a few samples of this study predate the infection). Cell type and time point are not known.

The CDR3 DNA reads as TGCGCCAGCAGCCACGGCAAGGATGGCACAGATACGCAGTATTTT. This translates into CASSHGKDGTDTQYF. The V call is TRBV4-3, the J call TRBJ2-3; D gene unclear. V shed 3 bases and J shed 1 base, with 11 bases lying between them. The CDR3 totals 15 residues. Germline values: CDR1 LGHNA, CDR2 YSLEER.